This T cell receptor (beta chain) stems from a study of blood T cell dynamics during melanoma immunotherapy. The time point: pre-treatment baseline. This CDR3 is 13 amino acids long. The V gene's germline CDR1 is MNHNS and CDR2 SASEGT. V was cut by 6 bases and J by 3 bases, with 9 bases left in between. Clones were read by immunoSEQ multiplex PCR, and TCRdb kept only the in-frame ones, dropping some. This table has about 20,000 clones, under 90% appearing once. This TCR was sampled from a human donor with melanoma. Material: blood, obtained from a patient treated with checkpoint blockade. The rearrangement joins TRBV6-1 to TRBJ2-1; D remains unclear. The CDR3, as DNA: TGTGCCAGCAGATTGTGGATCTACAATGAGCAGTTCTTC. Amino acids: CASRLWIYNEQFF.